This TCR beta chain is drawn from a study of Tregs in tolerant kidney transplant recipients. This CDR3 spans 13 amino acids. V was cut by 3 bases and J by 5 bases, with 12 bases left in between. The germline CDR1 and CDR2 sequences are SGHDT and YYEEEE. TCRdb keeps only in-frame clones here, not all; method: immunoSEQ multiplex PCR. The data contain about 69,000 clones, 70% to 90% of them seen just once; the ten biggest clones take up about 0.36%. This specimen was CD4+ T cells from blood, taken before the transplant. This clonotype was sampled from a human donor who received a combined kidney and bone marrow transplant. This sequence joins TRBV5-6 and TRBJ2-7; maybe TRBD1 (5 bases). The CDR3 sequence is CASSSWQGHEQYF. DNA of the CDR3: TGTGCCAGCAGCTCTTGGCAGGGCCACGAGCAGTACTTC.